This T cell receptor beta chain was captured by sequencing in a study of early T cells in non-severe SARS-CoV-2 infection. Study context: Chains from this unsorted whole-blood bulk RNA could not be paired.

Tagging with unique molecular identifiers was applied to individual cDNA molecules. MiXCR was run by TCRdb on the 5' RACE reads, yielding one entry per CDR3 protein. The sample records approximately 50,000 distinct CDR3 sequences, about 10% being singletons. This clonotype was recorded at least ten times. The ends lost 5 bases at V and 5 bases at J; junction bases unmatched: 5. The CDR3 totals 15 residues. Germline assignment: CDR1 MDHEN and CDR2 SYDVKM. The sequenced sample was whole blood. The clonotype comes from an adult who was a healthcare worker with PCR-confirmed SARS-CoV-2 infection or an uninfected control (not recorded which). The rearrangement uses TRBV28 and TRBJ2-1; 11 bases align to TRBD2. In nucleotides, the CDR3 is TGTGCCAGCAGTAACGCGGGACTAGCGGACAATGAGCAGTTCTTC. It specifies CASSNAGLADNEQFF.